The 18 T cell receptor beta chains below were found in one sample sequenced in a study of Graves' ophthalmopathy and Graves' hyperthyroidism. The TCR beta CDR3 regions underwent amplification from RNA transcripts. The library came from an HTBI-primed first-round RT-PCR and a second-round multiplex PCR. In TCRdb, the multiplex PCR reads were re-called with MiXCR into one record per CDR3 protein. This table has 350,000 to 400,000 distinct CDR3 sequences, roughly 18% appearing once. Sequenced: peripheral blood. All receptors come from a young woman with Graves' ophthalmopathy.

This clonotype appeared many times. The genes are TRBV12-3 or TRBV12-4 and TRBJ1-1; D remains unclear. Between the trimmed V and J ends, which lost 3 bases and 0 bases, there was a span of 14 bases. The CDR3 runs to 16 residues. The CDR3 is CASSFGETTMNTEAFF. In nucleotides, the CDR3 is TGTGCCAGCAGTTTCGGGGAAACGACCATGAACACTGAAGCTTTCTTT.

At least ten counts were recorded for this clonotype. V usage is TRBV11-2 and J usage is TRBJ2-7, with 9 bases identical to TRBD2. Trimming at V came to 0 bases and at J to 3 bases, leaving 3 bases not matched to a gene. CDR1 is SGHAT, CDR2 FQNNGV, per germline. CDR3 length equals 15 residues. The CDR3: CASSLELAGLYEQYF. Here the CDR3 DNA reads TGTGCCAGCAGCTTAGAACTAGCGGGCCTCTACGAGCAGTACTTC.

Many counts were recorded for this clonotype. V usage is TRBV30 and J usage is TRBJ1-5; D remains unclear. The CDR3 length is 13 residues. In germline, CDR1 is GTSNPN, CDR2 SVGIG (reference sequence). With 1 base removed from V and 5 bases from J, the gap between germline ends came to 9 bases. CDR3 DNA sequence: TGTGCCTGGAGTGGAGGGTTGGATCAGCCCCAGCATTTT. This gives the protein CAWSGGLDQPQHF.

In its sample, this clonotype was seen many times. The chain couples TRBV3-1 to TRBJ1-2; D possibly corresponds to TRBD1 (5 bases). The CDR3 contains 15 residues. Per germline, CDR1 LGHDT and CDR2 YNNKEL (reference sequence). V was clipped by 4 bases and J by 7 bases, with 19 bases between them. The CDR3 reads CASSPHGAGESGYTF. The CDR3 DNA is TGTGCCAGCAGCCCTCACGGGGCCGGTGAGAGTGGCTACACCTTC.

This clonotype was seen more than once but under ten times. The V and J genes are TRBV6-2 or TRBV6-3 and TRBJ2-7; 7 nucleotides line up with TRBD2. In germline, CDR1 is MNHEY, CDR2 SVGEGT. This CDR3 comprises 13 residues. The trim removed 5 bases at V and 5 bases at J, leaving 6 bases unmatched. The CDR3 coding sequence is TGTGCCAGCAGTCGGCGGGAGACAGACGAGCAGTACTTC. It is translated as CASSRRETDEQYF.

This clonotype was recorded at least ten times. The rearrangement links TRBV7-2 to TRBJ2-7; D gene uncertain. V lost 1 base and J 2 bases, leaving 3 bases between the germline ends. CDR1 SGHTA and CDR2 FQGNSA come from the germline V gene. The CDR3 contains 12 residues. CDR3 sequence (DNA): TGTGCCAGCAGCTTAGTAACCTACGAGCAGTACTTC. Protein sequence: CASSLVTYEQYF.

This clonotype was observed many times. The rearrangement uses TRBV7-2 and TRBJ2-7, with 11 bases lining up with TRBD2. Germline CDR1 reads SGHTA; CDR2 reads FQGNSA. V dropped 10 bases and J dropped 2; count of bases not matched to a gene: 4. The CDR3 is 13 amino acids. The CDR3 bases are TGTGCCACCGGGACTAGCGGCGCCTACGAGCAGTACTTC. This translates into CATGTSGAYEQYF. The complete variable domain, with remaining parts taken from reference TRBV7-2 and TRBJ2-7, reads GAGVSQSPSNKVTEKGKDVELRCDPISGHTALYWYRQSLGQGLEFLIYFQGNSAPDKSGLPSDRFSAERTGGSVSTLTIQRTQQEDSAVYLCATGTSGAYEQYFGPGTRLTVT.

This clonotype was counted many times. This could be a read error, since a much larger clone is one nucleotide away. The V call is TRBV29-1, the J call TRBJ1-1; the match to TRBD1 covers 7 bases. The CDR3 runs 12 residues. V lost 7 bases to trimming and J lost 1 base; unmatched junction nucleotides: 3. Germline V CDR1 and CDR2: SQVTM, ANQGSEA. CDR3 in DNA: TGCAGCGCCCCAGGGGGGAACACTGAAGCTTTCTTT. Translated, it gives CSAPGGNTEAFF.

The chain joins TRBV11-1 to TRBJ2-6; D is perhaps TRBD1 (5 bases). CDR3 size: 18 residues. Between the trimmed V and J ends, which lost 2 bases and 1 base, there was a span of 15 bases. Germline values: CDR1 SGHAT, CDR2 FQDESV (reference sequence). The CDR3 DNA reads as TGTGCCAGCAGCTTAAGAGTAGGGGATACATCTGGGGCCAACGTCCTGACTTTC. It yields the protein CASSLRVGDTSGANVLTF.

The table lists this clonotype with many counts. J is TRBJ2-1 and V is TRBV5-1; 11 bases are shared with TRBD2. CDR3 length: 16 amino acids. Germline CDR1 and CDR2: SGHRS and YFSETQ. The J segment lost 7 bases and the V segment lost 0 bases, leaving 6 bases of the junction unmatched. The CDR3 region has the DNA TGCGCCAGCAGCTTGGTACCGACTAGCGGGAAGAATGAGCAGTTCTTC. Its protein is CASSLVPTSGKNEQFF.

This clonotype has a count of ten or more. V usage is TRBV7-2 and J usage is TRBJ1-5; D ambiguous. The germline V and J ends were trimmed by 6 bases and 2 bases, with 5 bases remaining between them. CDR1 is SGHTA, CDR2 FQGNSA, per germline. The CDR3 covers 12 residues. The CDR3 loop is CASRNGNQPQHF. The CDR3 DNA is TGTGCCAGCAGGAATGGCAATCAGCCCCAGCATTTT. Full variable domain (outside the CDR3, taken from reference TRBV7-2 and TRBJ1-5): GAGVSQSPSNKVTEKGKDVELRCDPISGHTALYWYRQSLGQGLEFLIYFQGNSAPDKSGLPSDRFSAERTGGSVSTLTIQRTQQEDSAVYLCASRNGNQPQHFGDGTRLSIL.

This clonotype was found many times. This rearrangement joins TRBV19 to TRBJ2-2; 9 nucleotides agree with TRBD1. The J segment lost 2 bases and the V segment lost 6 bases, leaving 4 bases of the junction unmatched. The CDR3 extends over 15 amino acids. Germline V gives CDR1 LNHDA, CDR2 SQIVND (reference sequence). The CDR3 protein is CASSRTGDNTGELFF. In nucleotides, the CDR3 is TGTGCCAGTAGCCGGACAGGGGATAACACCGGGGAGCTGTTTTTT. Based on the CDR3 plus reference TRBV19 and TRBJ2-2, the full variable domain is DGGITQSPKYLFRKEGQNVTLSCEQNLNHDAMYWYRQDPGQGLRLIYYSQIVNDFQKGDIAEGYSVSREKKESFPLTVTSAQKNPTAFYLCASSRTGDNTGELFFGEGSRLTVL.

In this sample, this clonotype turned up many times. The chain joins TRBV6-5 to TRBJ2-5; 7 nucleotides line up with TRBD1. With V trimmed by 2 bases and J by 3 bases, 6 bases remained unmatched. The CDR3 runs 15 residues. Per the germline V gene, CDR1 is MNHEY and CDR2 is SVGAGI. The CDR3 sequence: CASSYDRVGEETQYF. The CDR3 DNA reads TGTGCCAGCAGTTACGACAGGGTTGGAGAAGAGACCCAGTACTTC.

At least ten counts were recorded for this clonotype. The chain has TRBV12-3 or TRBV12-4 and TRBJ1-2; unclear D gene. The CDR3 runs 13 residues. V dropped 3 bases and J dropped 4 bases, with 9 bases sitting between them. This chain's CDR3 is CASSLVPGYGYTF. CDR3 nucleotide sequence: TGTGCCAGCAGTTTGGTGCCAGGCTATGGCTACACCTTC.

This clonotype was recorded at least ten times. This chain connects TRBV6-2 or TRBV6-3 to TRBJ1-1; TRBD1 matches at 7 bases. This CDR3 is 13 amino acids long. From germline, CDR1 is MNHEY and CDR2 SVGEGT. J was trimmed by 5 bases and V by 7 bases; bases with no gene match: 7. Written as DNA, the CDR3 is TGTGCCAGCACCGATCAGGGGGTGACTGAAGCTTTCTTT. Translation: CASTDQGVTEAFF.

In its sample, this clonotype was seen a few times. The rearrangement uses TRBV5-8 and TRBJ2-5; TRBD1 matches at 10 bases. The V gene end was trimmed by 0 bases and the J gene end by 5 bases; junction bases not matched to a gene: 7. In germline, CDR1 is SGHTS, CDR2 YDEGEE. This CDR3 comprises 16 residues. This CDR3 is CASSLDLGQGYETQYF. CDR3 sequence (DNA): TGTGCCAGCAGCTTGGATTTGGGACAGGGGTATGAGACCCAGTACTTC.

This clonotype was seen at least ten times. This sequence joins TRBV27 and TRBJ2-7; D is uncertain. The CDR3 spans 14 residues. The germline V and J ends were trimmed by 3 bases and 4 bases, with 13 bases remaining between them. Germline lookup yields CDR1 MNHEY and CDR2 SMNVEV (reference sequence). The CDR3 loop is CASSFNGLTYEQYF. CDR3 coding DNA: TGTGCCAGCAGTTTCAACGGCCTGACGTACGAGCAGTACTTC.

This clonotype was picked up many times. The chain recombines TRBV12-3 or TRBV12-4 with TRBJ2-2; perhaps D is TRBD1 or TRBD2 (5 bases each). V dropped 1 base and J dropped 10 bases, with 10 bases sitting between them. This CDR3 has 13 amino acids. The CDR3 sequence: CASSLVGTAELFF. The CDR3 region has the DNA TGTGCCAGCAGTTTAGTCGGGACGGCGGAGCTGTTTTTT.